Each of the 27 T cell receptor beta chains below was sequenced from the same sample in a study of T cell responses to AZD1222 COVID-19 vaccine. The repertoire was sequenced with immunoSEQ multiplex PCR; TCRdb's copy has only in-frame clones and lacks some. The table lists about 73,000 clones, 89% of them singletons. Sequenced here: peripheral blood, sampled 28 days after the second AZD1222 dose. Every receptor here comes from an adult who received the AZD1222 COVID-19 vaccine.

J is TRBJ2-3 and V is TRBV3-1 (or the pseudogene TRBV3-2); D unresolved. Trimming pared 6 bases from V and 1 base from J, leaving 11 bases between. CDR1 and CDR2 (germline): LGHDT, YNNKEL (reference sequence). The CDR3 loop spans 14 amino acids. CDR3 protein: CASSLDERTDTQYF. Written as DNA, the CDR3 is TGTGCCAGCAGTTTAGACGAGCGCACAGATACGCAGTATTTT.

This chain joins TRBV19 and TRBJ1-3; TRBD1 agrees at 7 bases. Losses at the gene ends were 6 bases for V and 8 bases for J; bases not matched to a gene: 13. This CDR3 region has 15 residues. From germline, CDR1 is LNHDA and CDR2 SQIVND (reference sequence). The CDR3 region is CASSLGQAFGYTIYF. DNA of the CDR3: TGTGCCAGTAGCCTCGGACAGGCCTTCGGATACACCATATATTTT.

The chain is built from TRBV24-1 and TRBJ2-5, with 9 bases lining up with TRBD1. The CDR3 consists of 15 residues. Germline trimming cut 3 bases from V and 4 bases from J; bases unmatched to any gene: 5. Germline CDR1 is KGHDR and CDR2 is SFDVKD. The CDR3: CATSDRTGDPETQYF. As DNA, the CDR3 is TGTGCCACCAGTGATCGGACAGGGGACCCAGAGACCCAGTACTTC.

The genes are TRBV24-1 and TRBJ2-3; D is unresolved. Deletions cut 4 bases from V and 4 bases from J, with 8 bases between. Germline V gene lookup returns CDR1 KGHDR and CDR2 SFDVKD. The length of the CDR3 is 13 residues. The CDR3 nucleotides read TGTGCCACCAGTGACGTGGGGTCAGATACGCAGTATTTT. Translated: CATSDVGSDTQYF.

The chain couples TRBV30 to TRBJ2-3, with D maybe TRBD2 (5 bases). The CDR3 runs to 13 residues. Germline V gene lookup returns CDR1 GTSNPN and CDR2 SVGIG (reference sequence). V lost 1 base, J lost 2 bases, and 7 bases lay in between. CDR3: CAWSERPTDTQYF. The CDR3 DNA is TGTGCCTGGAGTGAGCGGCCCACAGATACGCAGTATTTT.

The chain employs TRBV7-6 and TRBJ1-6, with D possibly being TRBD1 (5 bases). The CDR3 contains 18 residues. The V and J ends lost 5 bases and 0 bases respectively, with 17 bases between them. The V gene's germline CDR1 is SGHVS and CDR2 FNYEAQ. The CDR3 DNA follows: TGTGCCAGCAGCCCGGACATAGCCTCGAGCTCCTATAATTCACCCCTCCACTTT. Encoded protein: CASSPDIASSSYNSPLHF.

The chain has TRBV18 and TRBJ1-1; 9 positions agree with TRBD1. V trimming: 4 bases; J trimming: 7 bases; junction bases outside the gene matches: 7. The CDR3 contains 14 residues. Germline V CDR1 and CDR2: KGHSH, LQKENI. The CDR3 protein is CASSQIQGAGEAFF. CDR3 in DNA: TGTGCCAGCTCACAGATACAGGGGGCTGGTGAAGCTTTCTTT.

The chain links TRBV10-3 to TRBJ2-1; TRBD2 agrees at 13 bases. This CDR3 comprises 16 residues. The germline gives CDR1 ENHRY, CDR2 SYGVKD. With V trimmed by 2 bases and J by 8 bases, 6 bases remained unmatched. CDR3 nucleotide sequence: TGTGCCATCAGTGAGCTTACTAGCGGGAGGGCCGATGAGCAGTTCTTC. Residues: CAISELTSGRADEQFF.

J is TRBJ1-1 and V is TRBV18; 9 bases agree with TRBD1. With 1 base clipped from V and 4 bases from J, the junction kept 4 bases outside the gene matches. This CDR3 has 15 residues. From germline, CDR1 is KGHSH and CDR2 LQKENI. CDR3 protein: CASSPQGQGLTEAFF. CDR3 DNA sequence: TGTGCCAGCTCACCACAGGGACAGGGTCTCACTGAAGCTTTCTTT.

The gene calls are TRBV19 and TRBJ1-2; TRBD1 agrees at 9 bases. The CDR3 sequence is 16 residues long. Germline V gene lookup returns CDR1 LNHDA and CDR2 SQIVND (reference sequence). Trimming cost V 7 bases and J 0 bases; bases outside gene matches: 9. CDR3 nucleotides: TGTGCCAGTACCACCTCACAGGGGGCGCCTAACTATGGCTACACCTTC. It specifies CASTTSQGAPNYGYTF.

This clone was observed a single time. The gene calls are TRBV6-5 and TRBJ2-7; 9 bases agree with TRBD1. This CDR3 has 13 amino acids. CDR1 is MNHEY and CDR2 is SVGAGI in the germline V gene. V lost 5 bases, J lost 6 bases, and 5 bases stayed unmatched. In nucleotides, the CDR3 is TGTGCCAGCAGTCCGGGGACAGGGCCCGAGCAGTACGTC. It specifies CASSPGTGPEQYV.

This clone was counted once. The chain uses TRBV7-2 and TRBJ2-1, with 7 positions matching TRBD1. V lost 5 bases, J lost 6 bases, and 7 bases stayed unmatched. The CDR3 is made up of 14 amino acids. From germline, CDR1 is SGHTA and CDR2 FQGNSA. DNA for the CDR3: TGTGCCAGCAGCCCCCTAGGGGGCCTCAATGAGCAGTTCTTC. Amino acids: CASSPLGGLNEQFF.

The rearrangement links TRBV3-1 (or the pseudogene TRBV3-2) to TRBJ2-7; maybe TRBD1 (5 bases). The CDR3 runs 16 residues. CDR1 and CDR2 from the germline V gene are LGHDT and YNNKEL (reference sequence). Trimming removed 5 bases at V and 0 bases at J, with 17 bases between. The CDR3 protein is CASSAYGQGPSYEQYF. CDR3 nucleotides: TGTGCCAGCAGCGCCTACGGGCAGGGCCCCTCCTACGAGCAGTACTTC.

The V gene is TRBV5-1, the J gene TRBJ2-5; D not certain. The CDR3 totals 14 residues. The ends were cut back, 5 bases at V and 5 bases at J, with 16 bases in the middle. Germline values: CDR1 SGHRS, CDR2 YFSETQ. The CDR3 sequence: CASSLLGFGETQYF. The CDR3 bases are TGCGCCAGCAGTCTCCTGGGGTTTGGGGAGACCCAGTACTTC.

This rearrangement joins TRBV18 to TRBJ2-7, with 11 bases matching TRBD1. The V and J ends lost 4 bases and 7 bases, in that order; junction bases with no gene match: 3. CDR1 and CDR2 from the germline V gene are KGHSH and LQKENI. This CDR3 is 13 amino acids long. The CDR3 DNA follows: TGTGCCAGCTCACTGGACAGGGGGCGGGAGCAGTACGTC. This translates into CASSLDRGREQYV.

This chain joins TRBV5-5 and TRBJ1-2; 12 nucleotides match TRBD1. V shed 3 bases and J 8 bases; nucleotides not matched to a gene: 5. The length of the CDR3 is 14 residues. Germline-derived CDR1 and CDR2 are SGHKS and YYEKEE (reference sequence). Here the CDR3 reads CASSSAGTGGGYTF. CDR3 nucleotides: TGTGCCAGCAGCTCGGCCGGGACAGGGGGCGGCTACACCTTC.

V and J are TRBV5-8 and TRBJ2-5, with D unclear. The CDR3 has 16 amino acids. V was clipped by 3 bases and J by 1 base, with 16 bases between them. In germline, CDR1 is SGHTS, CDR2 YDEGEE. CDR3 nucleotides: TGTGCCAGCAGCTCATGGGGTGCGGCAGGCCAAGAGACCCAGTACTTC. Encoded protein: CASSSWGAAGQETQYF.

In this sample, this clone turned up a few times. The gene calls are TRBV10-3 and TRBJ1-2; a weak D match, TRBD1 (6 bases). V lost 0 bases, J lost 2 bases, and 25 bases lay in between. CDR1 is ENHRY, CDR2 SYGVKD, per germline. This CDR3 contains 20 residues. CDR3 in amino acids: CAISESYLRNVVGGNYGYTF. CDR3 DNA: TGTGCCATCAGTGAGTCGTATCTGCGGAACGTTGTTGGGGGCAACTATGGCTACACCTTC.

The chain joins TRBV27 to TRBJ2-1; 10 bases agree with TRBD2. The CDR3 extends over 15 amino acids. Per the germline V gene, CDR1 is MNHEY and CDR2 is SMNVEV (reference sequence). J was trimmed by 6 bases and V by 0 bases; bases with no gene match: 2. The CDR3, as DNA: TGTGCCAGCAGTTTATCCCTAGCGGGAGCCAATGAGCAGTTCTTC. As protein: CASSLSLAGANEQFF.

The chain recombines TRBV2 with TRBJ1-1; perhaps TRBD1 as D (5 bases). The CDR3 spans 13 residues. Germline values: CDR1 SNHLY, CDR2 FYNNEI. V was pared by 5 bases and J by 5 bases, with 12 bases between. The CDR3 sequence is CASSLKRGTEAFF. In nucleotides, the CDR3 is TGTGCCAGCAGTCTAAAAAGGGGAACTGAAGCTTTCTTT.

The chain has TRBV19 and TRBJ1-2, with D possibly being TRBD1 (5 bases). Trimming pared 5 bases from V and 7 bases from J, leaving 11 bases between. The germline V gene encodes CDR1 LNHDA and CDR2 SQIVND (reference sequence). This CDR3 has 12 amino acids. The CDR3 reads CASSPQGFGYTF. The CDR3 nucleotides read TGTGCCAGTAGTCCCCAGGGATTTGGCTACACCTTC.

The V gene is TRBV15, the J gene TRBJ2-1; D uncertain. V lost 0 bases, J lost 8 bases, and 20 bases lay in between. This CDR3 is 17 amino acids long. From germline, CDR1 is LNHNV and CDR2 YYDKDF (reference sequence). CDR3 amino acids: CATSRDIVVPTTDEQFF. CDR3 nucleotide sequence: TGTGCCACCAGCAGAGACATCGTAGTCCCCACGACCGATGAGCAGTTCTTC.

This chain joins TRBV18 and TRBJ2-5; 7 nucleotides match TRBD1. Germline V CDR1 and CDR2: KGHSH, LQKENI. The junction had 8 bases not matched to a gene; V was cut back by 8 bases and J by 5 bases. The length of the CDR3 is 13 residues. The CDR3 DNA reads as TGTGCCAGCCTCGGGACAGTCCGGGAGACCCAGTACTTC. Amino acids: CASLGTVRETQYF.

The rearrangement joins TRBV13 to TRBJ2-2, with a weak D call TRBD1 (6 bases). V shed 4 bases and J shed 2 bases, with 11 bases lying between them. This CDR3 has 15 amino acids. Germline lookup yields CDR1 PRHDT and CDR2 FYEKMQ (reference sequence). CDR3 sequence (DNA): TGTGCCAGCAGCTCGTGGGGGCACAACACCGGGGAGCTGTTTTTT. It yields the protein CASSSWGHNTGELFF. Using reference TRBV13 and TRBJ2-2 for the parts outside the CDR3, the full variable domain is AAGVIQSPRHLIKEKRETATLKCYPIPRHDTVYWYQQGPGQDPQFLISFYEKMQSDKGSIPDRFSAQQFSDYHSELNMSSLELGDSALYFCASSSWGHNTGELFFGEGSRLTVL.

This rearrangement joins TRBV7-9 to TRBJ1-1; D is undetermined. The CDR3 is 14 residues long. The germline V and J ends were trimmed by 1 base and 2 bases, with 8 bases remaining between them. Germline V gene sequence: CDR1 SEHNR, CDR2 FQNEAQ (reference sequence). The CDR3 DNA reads TGTGCCAGCAGCTTAGGCAAGACAAACACTGAAGCTTTCTTT. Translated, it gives CASSLGKTNTEAFF.

The CDR3 DNA reads TGTGCCAGCAGCTCCTTCGACAGGGACAATCAGCCCCAGCATTTT. This gives the protein CASSSFDRDNQPQHF. The genes are TRBV7-2 and TRBJ1-5, with TRBD1 identical over 7 bases. Germline V gene data show CDR1 as SGHTA and CDR2 as FQGNSA. The CDR3 totals 15 residues. V lost 4 bases and J lost 3; bases outside the gene matches: 6.

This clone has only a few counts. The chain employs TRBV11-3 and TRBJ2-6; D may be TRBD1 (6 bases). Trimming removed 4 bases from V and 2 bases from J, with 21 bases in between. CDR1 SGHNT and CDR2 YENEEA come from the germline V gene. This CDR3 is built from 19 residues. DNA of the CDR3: TGTGCCAGCAGCTCTGACAGGAGTTGGGACCCCACTGGGGCCAACGTCCTGACTTTC. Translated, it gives CASSSDRSWDPTGANVLTF.